This T cell receptor (beta chain) is drawn from a study of blood T cell repertoires in COVID-19. Assignment of participants to cohorts was predicated upon participant-reported clinical history. Among Cohort 3 donors, those recovered had two negative PCRs, clearance, or symptom resolution. Profiled with immunoSEQ multiplex PCR; TCRdb holds only in-frame clones, not every one. The table has 200,000 to 300,000 clones, more than 75% seen once. The CDR3 runs 15 residues. Germline V gene lookup returns CDR1 SGHRS and CDR2 YFSETQ. V was pared by 0 bases and J by 5 bases, with 5 bases of the junction left unmatched.

This TCR derives from a woman between 18 and 29 years old who had recovered from COVID-19. The chain is built from TRBV5-1 and TRBJ2-4; 7 bases align to TRBD1. Sequenced material: PBMCs or T cells enriched from blood (not recorded which). CDR3 bases: TGCGCCAGCAGCTTGGCTCCTACAGGGGAAAACATTCAGTACTTC. Its protein is CASSLAPTGENIQYF.